This is a list of T cell receptor beta chains from one sample in a study of CD8 T cells in Susac syndrome. TCRdb recomputed calls from the immunoSEQ multiplex PCR reads with MiXCR, one row per CDR3 protein. The top ten hold 0.2% to 0.25% of the sample, which has around 300,000 distinct CDR3 sequences, 85% seen once. The sequenced sample was CD8+ T cells from PBMCs. The receptors stem from a human donor with multiple sclerosis. The CDR3 runs from the conserved cysteine through the conserved F or W. Fields, in order: J gene, V gene, CDR3 protein.

TRBJ2-1	TRBV5-6	CASSLATSGRHAYNEQFF
TRBJ1-3	TRBV30	CAWSVRDRGRSGNTIYF
TRBJ1-2	TRBV14	CASTRQGDYGYTF
TRBJ2-5	TRBV30	CAWSVKGGRETQYF
TRBJ1-1	TRBV11-2	CASSLMGAGETEAFF
TRBJ2-3	TRBV2	CASSERGREWSDTQYF
TRBJ2-2	TRBV7-9	CASSLESELQDGELFF
TRBJ1-2	TRBV12-3/TRBV12-4	CASSLTQIYGYTF
TRBJ1-5	TRBV12-3/TRBV12-4	CASSLTAGGNQPQHF
TRBJ2-1	TRBV19	CASSWGTSGDEQFF
TRBJ2-3	TRBV29-1	CSVSLAIRADTQYF
TRBJ1-5	TRBV28	CASSDRAGQPQHF
TRBJ1-4	TRBV7-8	CASSLVNGNEKLFF
TRBJ2-1	TRBV5-4	CASSSGTSYEQFF
TRBJ1-2	TRBV27	CASSLGTGAVGYTF
TRBJ2-7	TRBV29-1	CSVEGIAGGGGYEQYF
TRBJ2-3	TRBV28	CASSLVGGRTDTQYF
TRBJ2-6	TRBV12-3/TRBV12-4	CASSTGTAGANVLTF
TRBJ1-1	TRBV7-2	CASSLGPALNTEAFF
TRBJ2-7	TRBV9	CASSVAVTGGEQYF
TRBJ2-7	TRBV28	CASNPGTALYEQYF
TRBJ2-2	TRBV10-3	CAISESTGGPPGELFF
TRBJ1-2	TRBV2	CASSEGPLYGYTF
TRBJ1-1	TRBV5-1	CASSLERTGSTEAFF
TRBJ2-1	TRBV15	CATSRDRGTGSEFF
TRBJ2-3	TRBV9	CASSPSRVRARTDTQYF
TRBJ2-2	TRBV27	CASSSIRLGANTGELFF
TRBJ2-2	TRBV29-1	CSVEPKVSTGELFF
TRBJ1-4	TRBV4-3	CASSPAGHLRANEKLFF
TRBJ2-7	TRBV30	CAWSLGSSYEQYF
TRBJ1-2	TRBV5-4	CASNLYRGREYGYTF
TRBJ2-3	TRBV29-1	CSVRDADTQYF
TRBJ2-7	TRBV14	CASSQGPGSYEQYF
TRBJ2-6	TRBV7-9	CASSLGGTGTGANVLTF
TRBJ2-2	TRBV20-1	CSARDQALPSGVYTGELFF
TRBJ2-2	TRBV29-1	CSALVGELFF
TRBJ2-1	TRBV3-1	CASSQASGQLYNEQFF
TRBJ1-2	TRBV15	CATSRPNRDGESNYGYTF
TRBJ1-1	TRBV19	CASSRGTGNTEAFF
TRBJ1-5	TRBV7-2	CASSLAAGLIIQPQHF
TRBJ2-5	TRBV7-9	CASSFPTSGTETQYF
TRBJ1-1	TRBV12-5	CASGFGGRLGTEAFF
TRBJ1-1	TRBV5-6	CASSLGNMNTEAFF
TRBJ2-7	TRBV11-3	CASSLSETSGDSYEQYF
TRBJ1-5	TRBV2	CASSADGSNQPQHF
TRBJ1-2	TRBV14	CASSPSRGITNYGYTF
TRBJ1-2	TRBV4-1	CASSQEEGRVYGYTF
TRBJ1-1	TRBV19	CASHQGQAPNTEAFF
TRBJ2-3	TRBV6-1	CASSELVGGGDTQYF
TRBJ2-3	TRBV27	CASSSLGLAETRTDTQYF
TRBJ2-7	TRBV21-1	CASSKAEGRSVYEQYF
TRBJ2-7	TRBV6-2/TRBV6-3	CASSFSSAQGEQYF
TRBJ2-7	TRBV13	CASSARQGEEYF
TRBJ2-7	TRBV27	CASRPGLAPAREQYF
TRBJ2-2	TRBV20-1	CSASLGALTGELFF
TRBJ2-2	TRBV6-1	CASTPQLAANSNTGELFF
TRBJ2-5	TRBV2	CASSGTGLGQETQYF